This entry is about one T cell receptor (beta chain). Antigen: not known. This sample was taken from a study of Ad26.COV2.S vaccination and SARS-CoV-2 variants. The CDR3 length is 15 residues. Germline-derived CDR1 and CDR2 are LNHDA and SQIVND (reference sequence). The V gene lost 6 bases and the J gene lost 9 bases, with 21 bases spanning the gap. Profiled with immunoSEQ multiplex PCR; TCRdb holds only in-frame clones, not every one. The table records approximately 140,000 clones, 80% to 90% of them present only once. Whole-study results and caveats: Placebo recipients trailed vaccine recipients in spike-specific TCR breadth. After vaccination, reports described spike-specific CD8+ and CD4+ T cell responses as showing substantial breadth. Researchers reported similar non-spike TCR breadth in vaccine and placebo recipients.

This receptor was taken from a human donor who had recovered from COVID-19. The chain recombines TRBV19 with TRBJ2-1, with D maybe TRBD2 (6 bases). This sample comprised peripheral blood, obtained after recovery from COVID-19. CDR3 sequence: CASRSLEGKYGEQFF. The CDR3 bases are TGTGCCAGTAGATCGCTGGAGGGGAAATATGGTGAGCAGTTCTTC.